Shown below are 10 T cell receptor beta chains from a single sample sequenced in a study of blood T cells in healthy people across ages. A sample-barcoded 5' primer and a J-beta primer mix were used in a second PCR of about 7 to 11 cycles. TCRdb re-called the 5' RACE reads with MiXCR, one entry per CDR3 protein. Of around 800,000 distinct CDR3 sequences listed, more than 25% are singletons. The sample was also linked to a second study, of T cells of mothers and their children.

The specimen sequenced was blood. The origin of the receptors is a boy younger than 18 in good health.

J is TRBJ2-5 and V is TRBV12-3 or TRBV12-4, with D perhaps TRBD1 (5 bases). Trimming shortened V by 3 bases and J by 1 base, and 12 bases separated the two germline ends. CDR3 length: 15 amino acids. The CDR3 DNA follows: TGTGCCAGCAGTTTGGTACAGGAGATCCAAGAGACCCAGTACTTC. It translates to CASSLVQEIQETQYF.

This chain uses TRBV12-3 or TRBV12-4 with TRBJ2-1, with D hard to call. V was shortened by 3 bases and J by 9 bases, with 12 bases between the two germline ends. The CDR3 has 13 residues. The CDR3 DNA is TGTGCCAGCAGTTTCATCGGATTATTTGAGCAGTTCTTC. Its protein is CASSFIGLFEQFF.

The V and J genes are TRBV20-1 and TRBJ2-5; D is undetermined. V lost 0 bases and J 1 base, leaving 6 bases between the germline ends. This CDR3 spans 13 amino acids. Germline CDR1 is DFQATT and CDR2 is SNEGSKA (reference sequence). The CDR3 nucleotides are TGCAGTGCTAGAGAATCAGGCCAAGAGACCCAGTACTTC. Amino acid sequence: CSARESGQETQYF.

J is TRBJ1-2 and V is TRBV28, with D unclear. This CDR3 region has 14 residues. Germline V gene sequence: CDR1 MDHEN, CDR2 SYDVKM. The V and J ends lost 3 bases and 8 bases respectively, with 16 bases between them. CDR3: CASSFGAVVGGYTF. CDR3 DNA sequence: TGTGCCAGCAGTTTCGGCGCGGTGGTGGGGGGCTACACCTTC.

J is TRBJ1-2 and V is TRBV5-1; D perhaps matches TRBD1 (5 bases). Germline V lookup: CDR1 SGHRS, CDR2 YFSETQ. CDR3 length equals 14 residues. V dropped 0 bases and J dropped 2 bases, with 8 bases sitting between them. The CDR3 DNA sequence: TGCGCCAGCAGCTTGGTTCGGGGGAACTATGGCTACACCTTC. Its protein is CASSLVRGNYGYTF.

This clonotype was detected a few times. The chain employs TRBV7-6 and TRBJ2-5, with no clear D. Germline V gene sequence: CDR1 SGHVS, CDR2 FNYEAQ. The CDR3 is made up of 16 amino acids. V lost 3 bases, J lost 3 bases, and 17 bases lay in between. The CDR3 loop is CASSFRSIPQEETQYF. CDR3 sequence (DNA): TGTGCCAGCAGCTTCCGGTCAATCCCTCAGGAAGAGACCCAGTACTTC. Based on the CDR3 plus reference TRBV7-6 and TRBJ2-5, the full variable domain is GAGVSQSPRYKVTKRGQDVALRCDPISGHVSLYWYRQALGQGPEFLTYFNYEAQQDKSGLPNDRFSAERPEGSISTLTIQRTEQRDSAMYRCASSFRSIPQEETQYFGPGTRLLVL.

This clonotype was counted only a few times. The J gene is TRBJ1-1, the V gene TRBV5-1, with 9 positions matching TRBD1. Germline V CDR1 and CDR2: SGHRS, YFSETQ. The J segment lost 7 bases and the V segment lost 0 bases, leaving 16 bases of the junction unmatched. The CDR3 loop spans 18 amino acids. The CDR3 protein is CASSLVPQGAREALEAFF. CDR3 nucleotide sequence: TGCGCCAGCAGCTTGGTTCCACAGGGGGCGAGGGAGGCCCTTGAAGCTTTCTTT.

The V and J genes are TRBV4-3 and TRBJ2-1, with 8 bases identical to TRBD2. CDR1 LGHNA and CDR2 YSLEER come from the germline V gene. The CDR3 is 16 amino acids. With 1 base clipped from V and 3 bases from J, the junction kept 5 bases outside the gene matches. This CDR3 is CASSQASGLRYNEQFF. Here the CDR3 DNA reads TGCGCCAGCAGCCAAGCTAGCGGGTTGCGCTACAATGAGCAGTTCTTC.

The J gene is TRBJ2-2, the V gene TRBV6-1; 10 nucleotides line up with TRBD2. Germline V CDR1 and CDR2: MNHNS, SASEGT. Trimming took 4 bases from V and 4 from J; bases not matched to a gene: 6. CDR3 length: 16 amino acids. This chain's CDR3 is CASSVILAGSTGELFF. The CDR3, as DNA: TGTGCCAGCAGTGTCATACTAGCGGGGAGCACCGGGGAGCTGTTTTTT.

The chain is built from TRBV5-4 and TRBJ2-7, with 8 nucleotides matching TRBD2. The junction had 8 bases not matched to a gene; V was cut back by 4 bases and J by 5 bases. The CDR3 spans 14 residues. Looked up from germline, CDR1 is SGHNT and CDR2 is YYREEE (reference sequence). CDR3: CASSPRTSSNEQYF. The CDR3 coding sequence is TGTGCCAGCAGCCCACGGACTAGCAGCAACGAGCAGTACTTC.